The rows below give T cell receptor beta chains drawn from one sample of a study of identifying expanded T cells in peripheral blood. Some clones are missing from TCRdb's copy, which holds only in-frame ones; the method was immunoSEQ multiplex PCR. The table includes 50,000 to 60,000 clones, 70% to 85% detected once. The sequencing input was blood. These TCRs come from a person aged 18 to 75 in good health. The CDR3 runs from the conserved cysteine through the conserved F or W. The order of the fields is CDR3 protein, CDR3 DNA, clone size, V gene, CDR3 length, D gene, J gene. D genes are given only for firm matches. The size field is filled for only some rows; it gives once, few, many or a size class.

CDR3: CASSSRGAALTDTQYF
DNA: TGTGCCAGCAGTTCCCGGGGGGCTGCCCTCACAGATACGCAGTATTTT
size: NA
V: TRBV2
length: 16
D: NA
J: TRBJ2-3

CDR3: CASSLMDREETEAFF
DNA: TGTGCCAGCAGCCTGATGGACAGGGAAGAAACTGAAGCTTTCTTT
size: NA
V: TRBV7-3
length: 15
D: TRBD1
J: TRBJ1-1

CDR3: CASSLEGRGLNSPLHF
DNA: TGTGCCAGCAGCTTAGAGGGCAGGGGGCTTAATTCACCCCTCCACTTT
size: NA
V: TRBV11-2
length: 16
D: TRBD1
J: TRBJ1-6

CDR3: CAWGSKRLAGGKVYNEQFF
DNA: TGTGCCTGGGGGAGTAAGCGACTAGCTGGCGGGAAGGTCTACAATGAGCAGTTCTTC
size: NA
V: TRBV30
length: 19
D: TRBD2
J: TRBJ2-1

CDR3: CASKDLDRDSNLNQPQHF
DNA: TGTGCCAGTAAAGATTTGGACAGGGACTCTAATCTCAATCAGCCCCAGCATTTT
size: NA
V: TRBV19
length: 18
D: TRBD1
J: TRBJ1-5

CDR3: CASSYFTTESYEQYF
DNA: TGTGCCAGCAGTTACTTCACAACGGAGTCCTACGAGCAGTACTTC
size: NA
V: TRBV6-7
length: 15
D: NA
J: TRBJ2-7

CDR3: CASIHRDRAFGYTF
DNA: TGTGCCAGCATCCACCGGGACAGGGCTTTCGGCTACACCTTC
size: NA
V: TRBV6-5
length: 14
D: TRBD1
J: TRBJ1-2

CDR3: CASSKGPRAFF
DNA: TGTGCCAGTAGTAAGGGGCCAAGGGCTTTCTTT
size: NA
V: TRBV19
length: 11
D: NA
J: TRBJ1-1

CDR3: CASSLIRGQGEQYF
DNA: TGTGCCAGCAGCTTAATCAGGGGGCAAGGCGAGCAGTACTTC
size: NA
V: TRBV7-2
length: 14
D: TRBD1
J: TRBJ2-7

CDR3: CASSRQVPDEQYF
DNA: TGTGCCAGTAGCCGACAGGTCCCCGACGAGCAGTACTTC
size: NA
V: TRBV19
length: 13
D: NA
J: TRBJ2-7

CDR3: CASSPSGSSTDTQYF
DNA: TGTGCCAGCAGTCCCAGCGGGTCTAGCACAGATACGCAGTATTTT
size: NA
V: TRBV7-9
length: 15
D: NA
J: TRBJ2-3

CDR3: CASSIRLAGEETQYF
DNA: TGTGCCAGCTCAATACGACTAGCGGGAGAAGAGACCCAGTACTTC
size: NA
V: TRBV18
length: 15
D: TRBD2
J: TRBJ2-5

CDR3: CASSLGVATGRRDTQYF
DNA: TGTGCCAGCAGCTTGGGGGTTGCGACAGGTCGGAGGGATACGCAGTATTTT
size: NA
V: TRBV5-5
length: 17
D: NA
J: TRBJ2-3

CDR3: CASSENRVAGQPQHF
DNA: TGTGCCAGCAGTGAAAACAGGGTAGCTGGTCAGCCCCAGCATTTT
size: NA
V: TRBV6-1
length: 15
D: NA
J: TRBJ1-5

CDR3: CASSRDQTYEQYF
DNA: TGTGCCAGCAGCAGGGACCAGACCTACGAGCAGTACTTC
size: NA
V: TRBV7-7
length: 13
D: NA
J: TRBJ2-7

CDR3: CASSGQTGGAWVNTEAFF
DNA: TGTGCCAGCAGTGGCCAAACAGGGGGCGCTTGGGTGAACACTGAAGCTTTCTTT
size: few
V: TRBV6-1
length: 18
D: TRBD1
J: TRBJ1-1

CDR3: CASSLLDRGTEAFF
DNA: TGCGCCAGCAGCCTTCTCGACAGGGGCACTGAAGCTTTCTTT
size: NA
V: TRBV13
length: 14
D: TRBD1
J: TRBJ1-1

CDR3: CASSESAGHYEQYF
DNA: TGCGCCAGCAGTGAATCAGCAGGTCACTACGAGCAGTACTTC
size: NA
V: TRBV10-1
length: 14
D: NA
J: TRBJ2-7

CDR3: CASSTEPRPGNTIYF
DNA: TGTGCCAGCAGCACGGAGCCGCGGCCGGGAAACACCATATATTTT
size: NA
V: TRBV5-8
length: 15
D: NA
J: TRBJ1-3

CDR3: CASSIRGQGATGELFF
DNA: TGTGCCAGTAGTATACGAGGACAGGGGGCCACCGGGGAGCTGTTTTTT
size: once
V: TRBV19
length: 16
D: TRBD1
J: TRBJ2-2

CDR3: CSVYPGTGDEKLFF
DNA: TGCAGCGTCTACCCCGGGACAGGGGATGAAAAACTGTTTTTT
size: NA
V: TRBV29-1
length: 14
D: TRBD1
J: TRBJ1-4

CDR3: CASSLEQGKYGYTF
DNA: TGCGCCAGCAGCTTGGAGCAGGGAAAGTATGGCTACACCTTC
size: once
V: TRBV5-1
length: 14
D: NA
J: TRBJ1-2

CDR3: CASSQRLGADYGYTF
DNA: TGTGCCAGCAGCCAACGGCTGGGGGCAGACTATGGCTACACCTTC
size: NA
V: TRBV14
length: 15
D: NA
J: TRBJ1-2